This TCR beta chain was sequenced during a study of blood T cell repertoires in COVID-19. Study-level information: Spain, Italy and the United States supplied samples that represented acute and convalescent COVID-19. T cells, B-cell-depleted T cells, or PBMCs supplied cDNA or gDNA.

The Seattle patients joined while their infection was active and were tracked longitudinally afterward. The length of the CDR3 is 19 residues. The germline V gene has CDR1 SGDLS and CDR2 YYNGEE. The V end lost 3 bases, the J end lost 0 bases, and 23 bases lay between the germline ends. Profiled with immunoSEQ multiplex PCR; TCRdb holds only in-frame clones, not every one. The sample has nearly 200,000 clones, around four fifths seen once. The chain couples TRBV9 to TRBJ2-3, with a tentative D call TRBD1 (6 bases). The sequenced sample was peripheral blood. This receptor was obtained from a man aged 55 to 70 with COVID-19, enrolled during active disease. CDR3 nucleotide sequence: TGTGCCAGCAGCGACCCGACGGCTCGGACAGCCACTAGCACAGATACGCAGTATTTT. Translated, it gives CASSDPTARTATSTDTQYF.